These 5 T cell receptor beta chains were sequenced from one sample in a study of cytomegalovirus exposure and HLA in healthy donors. Vbeta (60) and Jbeta (13) primers were used in the PCR. Only in-frame clones appear in the TCRdb table, and some are missing; sequencing was by immunoSEQ multiplex PCR. The table has 150,000 to 200,000 clones, about 81% seen once. Sequencing was carried out using PBMCs. These receptor sequences come from a woman aged 30 to 39 in good health and CMV-seronegative.

This clone showed up just a few times. V and J are TRBV28 and TRBJ1-4; D is possibly TRBD1 (5 bases). Germline values: CDR1 MDHEN, CDR2 SYDVKM. The V end lost 7 bases, the J end lost 4 bases, and 16 bases lay between the germline ends. The CDR3 totals 15 residues. The CDR3 DNA follows: TGTGCCAGCACTCTGGGGGGACGGTATAATGAAAAACTGTTTTTT. Translating it yields CASTLGGRYNEKLFF.

This clone was seen once. The chain carries TRBV5-6 and TRBJ1-1; weak D call: TRBD1 (6 bases). The V gene's germline CDR1 is SGHDT and CDR2 YYEEEE. V lost 4 bases, J lost 11 bases, and 15 bases lay in between. This CDR3 contains 12 residues. The CDR3 is CASSRYRDGAFF. The CDR3 coding sequence is TGTGCCAGCAGCCGATACAGGGATGGGGCTTTCTTT. Drawing the rest from reference TRBV5-6 and TRBJ1-1, the complete variable domain is DAGVTQSPTHLIKTRGQQVTLRCSPKSGHDTVSWYQQALGQGPQFIFQYYEEEERQRGNFPDRFSGHQFPNYSSELNVNALLLGDSALYLCASSRYRDGAFFGQGTRLTVV.

V usage is TRBV4-2 and J usage is TRBJ2-5, with 7 bases matching TRBD2. Germline CDR1 reads LGHNA; CDR2 reads YNFKEQ. V lost 5 bases to trimming and J lost 3 bases; unmatched junction nucleotides: 9. The CDR3 has 15 amino acids. CDR3: CASSDKARGEETQYF. The DNA for the CDR3 is TGTGCCAGCAGCGACAAGGCACGGGGGGAAGAGACCCAGTACTTC.

J is TRBJ2-1 and V is TRBV7-2; TRBD2 matches at 9 bases. V dropped 3 bases and J dropped 4; count of bases not matched to a gene: 13. The CDR3 covers 18 residues. Germline CDR1 reads SGHTA; CDR2 reads FQGNSA. CDR3 sequence: CASSFDGRTSAAYNEQFF. CDR3 coding DNA: TGTGCCAGCAGCTTCGACGGTAGGACTAGCGCCGCTTACAATGAGCAGTTCTTC.

The V call is TRBV6-1, the J call TRBJ1-2, with D perhaps TRBD1 (5 bases). V was trimmed by 3 bases and J by 4 bases, leaving 21 bases between them. The germline V gene encodes CDR1 MNHNS and CDR2 SASEGT. The CDR3 loop spans 17 amino acids. CDR3 in DNA: TGTGCCAGCAGTGAGCCGGTGGTTGGGGCTAGTAGCTATGGCTACACCTTC. It encodes CASSEPVVGASSYGYTF.